One sample yielded the 26 T cell receptor beta chains listed below, sequenced in a study of vaccination and CD4 T cells after COVID-19. Their antigens are not known. Sequenced with the Oncomine TCR Beta short-read assay was DNA taken from cultured CD4+ T cells. From cultured CD4+ T cells, genomic DNA was extracted. MiXCR, run by TCRdb on the PCR reads, gives a single entry per CDR3 protein. The table shows about 11,000 distinct CDR3 sequences, with around 28% occurring only once. Treatment noted: approximately nine-day PBMC culture with coronavirus spike peptide pools or control peptides (ViraFEST assay). The unexposed donor gave CD4+ T cells before the COVID-19 pandemic (2011-2018). Sequencing was carried out using CD4+ T cells from blood, cultured in vitro. The receptors were gathered from a human donor in good health.

The chain has TRBV9 and TRBJ2-2, with 8 nucleotides matching TRBD2. The V and J ends lost 0 bases and 5 bases, in that order; junction bases with no gene match: 12. The germline V gene has CDR1 SGDLS and CDR2 YYNGEE. The CDR3 is made up of 18 amino acids. This CDR3 is CASSVVGLDLSRTGELFF. CDR3 sequence (DNA): TGTGCCAGCAGCGTAGTGGGACTAGACCTCTCGAGGACCGGGGAGCTGTTTTTT.

This clonotype has a handful of counts. V is TRBV28 and J is TRBJ1-2, with a weak D call TRBD1 (5 bases). Looked up from germline, CDR1 is MDHEN and CDR2 is SYDVKM. V dropped 4 bases and J dropped 4 bases, with 7 bases sitting between them. This CDR3 has 12 amino acids. DNA for the CDR3: TGTGCCAGCAGTTGGGGGGGCTATGGCTACACCTTC. Its protein product is CASSWGGYGYTF.

This chain connects TRBV7-8 to TRBJ2-3; 13 bases are shared with TRBD2. CDR1 SGHVS and CDR2 FQNEAQ come from the germline V gene. The trim removed 6 bases at V and 4 bases at J, leaving 4 bases unmatched. The CDR3 length is 15 residues. The chain's CDR3 is CASRRTSGSSDTQYF. The CDR3 bases are TGTGCCAGCAGAAGGACTAGCGGGAGTTCAGATACGCAGTATTTT.

In its sample, this clonotype was seen a few times. The genes are TRBV6-1 and TRBJ1-2; D is unclear. This CDR3 is built from 12 residues. Looked up from germline, CDR1 is MNHNS and CDR2 is SASEGT. Deletions cut 6 bases from V and 2 bases from J, with 7 bases between. The CDR3 DNA sequence: TGTGCCAGCAGCCCCTCAAACTATGGCTACACCTTC. This codes for CASSPSNYGYTF.

J is TRBJ1-6 and V is TRBV5-1; D unclear. This CDR3 comprises 15 residues. Germline assignment: CDR1 SGHRS and CDR2 YFSETQ. V gave up 5 bases and J gave up 7 bases, with 16 bases separating them. CDR3 sequence reads: CASSIVAGRNSPLHF. In nucleotides, the CDR3 is TGCGCCAGCAGTATTGTTGCAGGCCGAAATTCACCCCTCCACTTT.

This clonotype is medium-sized by share. The chain employs TRBV6-2 or TRBV6-3 and TRBJ1-5, with TRBD1 matching 7 bases. Germline CDR1 reads MNHEY; CDR2 reads SVGEGT. After removal of 4 bases from V and 3 bases from J, the junction contained 3 bases not matched to a gene. The CDR3 has 14 amino acids. The CDR3 sequence: CASSWTGTNQPQHF. The DNA for the CDR3 is TGTGCCAGCAGTTGGACAGGCACCAATCAGCCCCAGCATTTT.

The chain joins TRBV6-1 to TRBJ1-2; tentative D call: TRBD1 (5 bases). Germline lookup yields CDR1 MNHNS and CDR2 SASEGT. Deletions cut 2 bases from V and 5 bases from J, with 15 bases between. The CDR3 covers 15 residues. CDR3 region: CASSETGPKIYGYTF. The CDR3 DNA follows: TGTGCCAGCAGTGAAACGGGACCGAAGATTTATGGCTACACCTTC.

This chain links TRBV7-8 with TRBJ2-1; 15 positions match TRBD2. The ends lost 1 base at V and 6 bases at J; junction bases unmatched: 1. The CDR3 has 16 amino acids. The germline V gene has CDR1 SGHVS and CDR2 FQNEAQ. The CDR3 DNA follows: TGTGCCAGCAGCTTAGAGGGACTAGCGGGAGGCAATGAGCAGTTCTTC. This encodes CASSLEGLAGGNEQFF.

This clonotype was seen more than once but under ten times. The chain joins TRBV27 to TRBJ2-7, with D hard to call. This CDR3 is built from 16 residues. V shed 2 bases and J shed 1 base, with 15 bases lying between them. CDR1 and CDR2 (germline): MNHEY, SMNVEV (reference sequence). Here the CDR3 reads CASSLRSSFRSYEQYF. The CDR3 region has the DNA TGTGCCAGCAGTTTACGGTCTTCGTTCAGATCCTACGAGCAGTACTTC.

In regard to this clonotype: This sequence may be a read error, since a much larger clone differs from it by one base. The genes are TRBV4-3 and TRBJ2-7, with D possibly being TRBD1 or TRBD2 (6 bases each). The CDR3 is 14 amino acids. The V gene's germline CDR1 is LGHNA and CDR2 YSLEER. DNA for the CDR3: TGCACCAGCAGCCGGAAGAAGGGGGGACACGAGCAGTACTTC. As protein: CTSSRKKGGHEQYF.

This clonotype was seen only a few times. This chain uses TRBV15 with TRBJ2-7; D possibly corresponds to TRBD1 (5 bases). The germline V and J ends were trimmed by 3 bases and 12 bases, with 18 bases remaining between them. This CDR3 has 13 residues. The germline CDR1 and CDR2 sequences are LNHNV and YYDKDF (reference sequence). For the CDR3, the DNA is TGTGCCACCAGCAGCTTGGACAAATCCCACCCGTACTTC. As protein: CATSSLDKSHPYF.

By sample share, this clonotype is medium-sized. CDR3 DNA sequence: TGTGCCAGCAGCTCGCCATCTCAGCCCCAGCATTTT. Translating gives CASSSPSQPQHF. The chain uses TRBV7-9 and TRBJ1-5; no clear D. V shed 4 bases and J shed 6 bases, with 7 bases lying between them. Germline V lookup: CDR1 SEHNR, CDR2 FQNEAQ (reference sequence). The CDR3 contains 12 residues.

The genes are TRBV7-9 and TRBJ2-3, with D possibly TRBD2 on 6 matching bases. The V end lost 5 bases, the J end lost 6 bases, and 9 bases lay between the germline ends. Germline V lookup: CDR1 SEHNR, CDR2 FQNEAQ (reference sequence). The CDR3 has 12 residues. Here the CDR3 DNA reads TGTGCCAGCAGCCCCCGGGGGGATACGCAGTATTTT. It encodes CASSPRGDTQYF.

The chain has TRBV5-1 and TRBJ2-1; D is unresolved. Germline V lookup: CDR1 SGHRS, CDR2 YFSETQ. V lost 2 bases and J lost 0, with 6 bases in between. The CDR3 is 14 residues long. CDR3 coding DNA: TGCGCCAGCAGCTTCATCAGCTCCTACAATGAGCAGTTCTTC. Its translation is CASSFISSYNEQFF. The complete variable domain, with remaining parts taken from reference TRBV5-1 and TRBJ2-1, reads KAGVTQTPRYLIKTRGQQVTLSCSPISGHRSVSWYQQTPGQGLQFLFEYFSETQRNKGNFPGRFSGRQFSNSRSEMNVSTLELGDSALYLCASSFISSYNEQFFGPGTRLTVL.

This chain joins TRBV20-1 and TRBJ2-5, with 12 positions matching TRBD1. The CDR3 spans 15 residues. J was trimmed by 5 bases and V by 5 bases; bases with no gene match: 9. The germline gives CDR1 DFQATT, CDR2 SNEGSKA (reference sequence). CDR3: CSAGPGTGGYETQYF. The CDR3 coding sequence is TGCAGTGCTGGACCCGGGACAGGGGGCTATGAGACCCAGTACTTC.

There are a few counts of this clonotype. J is TRBJ2-7 and V is TRBV2, with 9 bases identical to TRBD2. Germline V gene lookup returns CDR1 SNHLY and CDR2 FYNNEI. V lost 0 bases, J lost 2 bases, and 8 bases stayed unmatched. CDR3 length: 17 amino acids. The CDR3 DNA is TGTGCCAGCAGTGAAGCGGCGTTGGCGGGAGGGCCCTACGAGCAGTACTTC. Translated, it gives CASSEAALAGGPYEQYF. Combining the CDR3 with reference TRBV2 and TRBJ2-7 gives the whole variable domain EPEVTQTPSHQVTQMGQEVILRCVPISNHLYFYWYRQILGQKVEFLVSFYNNEISEKSEIFDDQFSVERPDGSNFTLKIRSTKLEDSAMYFCASSEAALAGGPYEQYFGPGTRLTVT.

Only a few counts were recorded for this clonotype. The chain recombines TRBV27 with TRBJ2-1; D gene unclear. Per the germline V gene, CDR1 is MNHEY and CDR2 is SMNVEV (reference sequence). The CDR3 is 13 amino acids. The V and J ends lost 10 bases and 8 bases respectively, with 18 bases between them. Written as DNA, the CDR3 is TGTGCCATCGCTCCAAGCTTTGGTCATGAGCAGTTCTTC. This codes for CAIAPSFGHEQFF.

This chain joins TRBV12-2 and TRBJ1-1. TRBV12-2 is annotated as a pseudogene. The CDR3 loop spans 14 amino acids. CDR3 sequence: CASRLVSGGTEAFF. The CDR3 nucleotides are TGTGCAAGTCGCTTAGTATCCGGTGGCACTGAAGCTTTCTTT.

In its sample, this clonotype was seen a few times. One end of the junction does not line up with germline, which may come from a read error. The rearrangement joins TRBV7-7 to TRBJ2-1; D call uncertain. There are 14 residues in the CDR3. CDR1 and CDR2 from the germline V gene are SSHAT and FNYEAQ (reference sequence). DNA of the CDR3: TGTGCTAGCAGCCCTATATCGGTAGACGATGAGCAGTTCTTC. This encodes CASSPISVDDEQFF. The variable domain in full, completed from reference TRBV7-7 and TRBJ2-1, reads GAGVSQSPRYKVTKRGQDVTLRCDPISSHATLYWYQQALGQGPEFLTYFNYEAQPDKSGLPSDRFSAERPEGSISTLTIQRTEQRDSAMYRCASSPISVDDEQFFGPGTRLTVL.

Only a few counts were recorded for this clonotype. The rearrangement joins TRBV6-2 or TRBV6-3 to TRBJ2-3; the match to TRBD2 covers 7 bases. Looked up from germline, CDR1 is MNHEY and CDR2 is SVGEGT. V trimming: 0 bases; J trimming: 5 bases; junction bases outside the gene matches: 14. The CDR3 runs to 18 residues. CDR3 residues: CASSYSPLRTSGRDTQYF. The CDR3 DNA sequence: TGTGCCAGCAGTTACTCCCCGCTTAGGACTAGTGGTCGAGATACGCAGTATTTT.

This clonotype has only a few counts. J is TRBJ1-2 and V is TRBV19; weak D call: TRBD1 (5 bases). Trimming left V 3 bases short and J 0 bases short, with 11 bases between. The germline CDR1 and CDR2 sequences are LNHDA and SQIVND (reference sequence). This CDR3 comprises 15 residues. The CDR3 sequence: CASSISKGSNYGYTF. Here the CDR3 DNA reads TGTGCCAGTAGTATCTCGAAGGGGTCTAACTATGGCTACACCTTC.

This chain links TRBV24-1 with TRBJ2-3, with 8 bases lining up with TRBD2. Germline V gene sequence: CDR1 KGHDR, CDR2 SFDVKD. The CDR3 is made up of 16 amino acids. V was clipped by 5 bases and J by 4 bases; unmatched bases: 10. CDR3 coding DNA: TGTGCCACCAGTGCAATTAGCGGGAACGAGGCAGATACGCAGTATTTT. Translating gives CATSAISGNEADTQYF.

The rearrangement links TRBV12-3 or TRBV12-4 to TRBJ1-2; maybe TRBD1 (6 bases). The CDR3 contains 13 residues. V was shortened by 2 bases and J by 6 bases, with 10 bases between the two germline ends. In DNA form, the CDR3 reads TGTGCCAGCAGTTTAAGGGGGAGCCATGGCTACACCTTC. Translating it yields CASSLRGSHGYTF.

The gene calls are TRBV6-4 and TRBJ2-1; D may be TRBD1 (6 bases). This CDR3 has 15 amino acids. The germline V and J ends were trimmed by 6 bases and 7 bases, with 19 bases remaining between them. Germline values: CDR1 MRHNA, CDR2 SNTAGT. The CDR3 nucleotides are TGTGCCAGCAGCCTTGACAGGATCTCTACAAATGAGCAGTTCTTC. This translates into CASSLDRISTNEQFF.

This clonotype was detected only a few times. The rearrangement joins TRBV28 to TRBJ2-2, with unresolved D. This CDR3 comprises 16 residues. From germline, CDR1 is MDHEN and CDR2 SYDVKM. The germline V and J ends were trimmed by 3 bases and 6 bases, with 17 bases remaining between them. CDR3 loop: CASSFSGLPYAGELFF. The CDR3 DNA is TGTGCCAGCAGTTTCTCGGGCTTACCCTACGCCGGGGAGCTGTTTTTT.

The V and J genes are TRBV7-9 and TRBJ2-3; D possibly corresponds to TRBD1 (6 bases). Trimming removed 4 bases at V and 2 bases at J, with 10 bases between. The CDR3 spans 14 residues. Per germline, CDR1 SEHNR and CDR2 FQNEAQ (reference sequence). The CDR3 sequence: CASSSGQYTDTQYF. The CDR3 bases are TGTGCCAGCAGCTCCGGACAGTACACAGATACGCAGTATTTT.